The present TCR beta chain was sequenced within a study of T cells after yellow fever vaccination. V lost 7 bases and J lost 3, with 6 bases in between. The CDR3 sequence is 12 residues long. Germline V gene data show CDR1 as ENHRY and CDR2 as SYGVKD. 5'RACE template switching added a universal primer site and UMIs to TCR cDNA. In TCRdb, the 5' RACE reads were re-called with MiXCR into one record per CDR3 protein. Counted here are about 580,000 distinct CDR3 sequences, about 17% occurring once; the ten biggest clones make up roughly 17%. Whole-study results and caveats: It was a small share of clonotypes that appeared in both CD4 and CD8 compartments. Reappearance after the booster was seen for most primary-vaccination clones, at 95% to 96% CD4 and 80% to 90% CD8.

Concerning this clonotype: Its target is not known. Since the CDR3 does not end with the conserved phenylalanine or tryptophan, this likely comes from a read error.

The material sequenced was PBMCs, taken about 5 days after the first yellow fever vaccination. V usage is TRBV10-3 and J usage is TRBJ2-2; a possible D gene is TRBD2 (5 bases). The sequence was collected from a man younger than 30 who received the YFV17D yellow fever vaccine. CDR3 sequence reads: CAITRDTGELFL. CDR3 DNA sequence: TGTGCCATCACGAGGGACACCGGGGAGCTGTTTTTG.